This TCR beta chain derives from a study of tumor-infiltrating lymphocytes in primary liver carcinoma. The template, around 540 ng total RNA, yielded TCR beta cDNA made with a constant-region primer. A slightly modified ARM-PCR protocol with three nested multiplex PCR rounds produced these TCR beta libraries. The first two PCR rounds, around 10 cycles each, used TRBV1-TRBV30 forward primers and a C-beta reverse primer. TCRdb ran MiXCR on the multiplex PCR reads and lists one entry per CDR3 protein. The sample lists about 120,000 distinct CDR3 sequences; around 70% were seen once. Germline CDR1 and CDR2: MNHNS and SASEGT. This CDR3 comprises 13 residues. From unsorted bulk tissue weighing about 20-32 mg, DNA and RNA were co-extracted. As for this clonotype: The junction departs from germline at one end; a sequencing error may be responsible.

This sequence was found in an older woman with primary liver carcinoma and hepatitis B virus infection. Sequenced: tumor-adjacent normal liver tissue. J is TRBJ2-3 and V is TRBV6-1; no reliable D call. CDR3: CASCEGVWDTQYF. The CDR3 nucleotides read TGTGCCAGCTGTGAAGGTGTGTGGGATACGCAGTATTTT.